These 25 T cell receptor beta chains were sequenced from one sample in a study of blood T cell repertoires in COVID-19. Repertoires were generated with immunoSEQ multiplex PCR, while TCRdb's copy carries only in-frame clones and drops some. The top ten hold around an eighth of the sample, which has around 190,000 clones, around 85% seen once. Specimen: peripheral blood. The receptors originated from a woman in her fifties or sixties with acute or convalescent COVID-19.

The chain combines TRBV11-2 with TRBJ2-1, with 9 bases fitting TRBD2. CDR1 SGHAT and CDR2 FQNNGV come from the germline V gene. This CDR3 has 14 amino acids. V lost 6 bases and J lost 4; bases outside the gene matches: 4. CDR3 DNA: TGTGCCAGCAGGGCGGGGGGGCCATACAATGAGCAGTTCTTC. Protein product: CASRAGGPYNEQFF. Complete variable domain (other parts from reference TRBV11-2 and TRBJ2-1): EAGVAQSPRYKIIEKRQSVAFWCNPISGHATLYWYQQILGQGPKLLIQFQNNGVVDDSQLPKDRFSAERLKGVDSTLKIQPAKLEDSAVYLCASRAGGPYNEQFFGPGTRLTVL.

The rearrangement uses TRBV12-3 or TRBV12-4 and TRBJ1-1; 11 nucleotides match TRBD1. J gave up 11 bases and V 6 bases, and 8 bases lay outside the gene matches. The CDR3 is 13 residues long. In DNA, the CDR3 is TGTGCCAGCAGCGTCCCGGGACAGGGGGGCGCTTTCTTT. This gives the protein CASSVPGQGGAFF.

The table lists this clone with a count of one. This chain links TRBV5-1 with TRBJ1-2; unclear D gene. The germline gives CDR1 SGHRS, CDR2 YFSETQ. V lost 4 bases, J lost 4 bases, and 14 bases lay in between. The CDR3 is 14 residues long. The chain's CDR3 is CASSREGSPYGYTF. The DNA for the CDR3 is TGCGCCAGCAGCCGGGAGGGCTCCCCCTATGGCTACACCTTC.

This sequence joins TRBV2 and TRBJ1-5; 10 positions match TRBD1. Germline assignment: CDR1 SNHLY and CDR2 FYNNEI. The CDR3 spans 14 residues. The V and J ends lost 9 bases and 4 bases, in that order; junction bases with no gene match: 6. CDR3 in amino acids: CASTTGQGNQPQHF. In DNA, the CDR3 is TGTGCCAGTACTACGGGACAGGGGAATCAGCCCCAGCATTTT.

This clone was found once. The chain combines TRBV30 with TRBJ2-1; the match to TRBD1 covers 10 bases. CDR1 and CDR2 from the germline V gene are GTSNPN and SVGIG (reference sequence). This CDR3 comprises 14 residues. With 3 bases clipped from V and 5 bases from J, the junction kept 4 bases outside the gene matches. The CDR3 is CAWRGQGTNNEQFF. For the CDR3, the DNA is TGTGCCTGGAGGGGACAGGGGACTAACAATGAGCAGTTCTTC.

CDR3 sequence: CASSLNEGWVPSYNEQFF. The CDR3 DNA sequence: TGTGCCAGCAGTCTAAACGAGGGATGGGTTCCCTCCTACAATGAGCAGTTCTTC. This chain uses TRBV14 with TRBJ2-1; maybe TRBD2 (5 bases). The CDR3 is made up of 18 amino acids. From germline, CDR1 is SGHDN and CDR2 FVKESK. V was trimmed by 6 bases and J by 0 bases, leaving 21 bases between them. The full variable domain, in which reference TRBV14 and TRBJ2-1 provide the parts outside the CDR3, is EAGVTQFPSHSVIEKGQTVTLRCDPISGHDNLYWYRRVMGKEIKFLLHFVKESKQDESGMPNNRFLAERTGGTYSTLKVQPAELEDSGVYFCASSLNEGWVPSYNEQFFGPGTRLTVL.

The V gene is TRBV7-2, the J gene TRBJ1-4; D may be TRBD1 (6 bases). CDR3 size: 15 residues. Per the germline V gene, CDR1 is SGHTA and CDR2 is FQGNSA. Trimming shortened V by 0 bases and J by 7 bases, and 12 bases separated the two germline ends. The CDR3 nucleotides read TGTGCCAGCAGCTTAGCGCAGGGGAGGGGTGAAAAACTGTTTTTT. Residues: CASSLAQGRGEKLFF.

J is TRBJ2-7 and V is TRBV5-3; D might be TRBD1 (6 bases). TRBV5-3 is an open reading frame whose function is uncertain. Trimming took 0 bases from V and 5 from J, leaving 9 bases between them. The CDR3 totals 13 residues. The CDR3 DNA is TGTGCCAGAAGCTTGGACAGGGATGACGAGCAGTACTTC. It encodes CARSLDRDDEQYF.

This clone was seen once. The chain uses TRBV15 and TRBJ2-7, with 7 bases lining up with TRBD2. Trimming at V came to 0 bases and at J to 0 bases, leaving 2 bases not matched to a gene. The CDR3 spans 15 residues. Germline V gene lookup returns CDR1 LNHNV and CDR2 YYDKDF (reference sequence). CDR3 bases: TGTGCCACCAGCAGAGACGGCGGGAGCTCCTACGAGCAGTACTTC. This translates into CATSRDGGSSYEQYF. The full variable domain, completed using reference TRBV15 and TRBJ2-7, is DAMVIQNPRYQVTQFGKPVTLSCSQTLNHNVMYWYQQKSSQAPKLLFHYYDKDFNNEADTPDNFQSRRPNTSFCFLDIRSPGLGDTAMYLCATSRDGGSSYEQYFGPGTRLTVT.

This chain connects TRBV5-1 to TRBJ1-1, with unresolved D. This CDR3 contains 15 residues. V lost 0 bases and J lost 1, with 10 bases in between. CDR1 is SGHRS, CDR2 YFSETQ, per germline. DNA for the CDR3: TGCGCCAGCAGCTTGGGAGACCGACAGAACACTGAAGCTTTCTTT. Translating gives CASSLGDRQNTEAFF.

This clone was seen a handful of times. The chain combines TRBV6-5 with TRBJ1-5; unclear D gene. The CDR3 spans 14 residues. Trimming cost V 6 bases and J 0 bases, with 9 bases left between them. Germline-derived CDR1 and CDR2 are MNHEY and SVGAGI. CDR3 bases: TGTGCCAGCAGCCGCGAGAGTAGCAATCAGCCCCAGCATTTT. This translates into CASSRESSNQPQHF.

This chain uses TRBV29-1 with TRBJ2-1; D remains unclear. The CDR3 has 14 amino acids. Trimming removed 7 bases from V and 2 bases from J, with 15 bases in between. Germline loops: CDR1 SQVTM, CDR2 ANQGSEA. The CDR3 bases are TGCAGCGCACTAATATTGAGGACCTACAATGAGCAGTTCTTC. The encoded protein is CSALILRTYNEQFF.

This clone was observed a handful of times. This rearrangement joins TRBV19 to TRBJ1-5; TRBD1 agrees at 9 bases. There are 17 residues in the CDR3. CDR1 is LNHDA, CDR2 SQIVND, per germline (reference sequence). V gave up 5 bases and J gave up 7 bases; unmatched junction bases: 15. DNA for the CDR3: TGTGCCAGTAGTGTGACCTCCGGGACAGGGAGAGGCCAGCCCCAGCATTTT. It yields the protein CASSVTSGTGRGQPQHF.

The rearrangement uses TRBV7-9 and TRBJ2-7; 8 bases fit TRBD2. Unmatched junction bases numbered 10, after V lost 5 bases and J lost 4 bases. Per germline, CDR1 SEHNR and CDR2 FQNEAQ (reference sequence). The CDR3 extends over 15 amino acids. CDR3 sequence (DNA): TGTGCCAGCAGCGACCAAGCGGGAGCTGGATACGAGCAGTACTTC. Its protein is CASSDQAGAGYEQYF.

This rearrangement joins TRBV20-1 to TRBJ2-5, with TRBD1 as a possible D gene (5 bases). Germline V gene sequence: CDR1 DFQATT, CDR2 SNEGSKA (reference sequence). This CDR3 region has 12 residues. V was clipped by 3 bases and J by 6 bases, with 11 bases between them. The CDR3 sequence: CSASPLGQTQYF. CDR3 nucleotides: TGCAGTGCTAGTCCTTTGGGGCAGACCCAGTACTTC.

There are a few counts of this clone. This chain links TRBV12-3 or TRBV12-4 with TRBJ1-4, with 8 bases lining up with TRBD1. The CDR3 contains 13 residues. V was clipped by 5 bases and J by 8 bases; unmatched bases: 4. The CDR3 loop is CASSDRGGEKLFF. The CDR3 bases are TGTGCCAGCAGTGACAGGGGAGGAGAAAAACTGTTTTTT.

The chain employs TRBV6-6 and TRBJ2-4; D is ambiguous. This CDR3 spans 11 amino acids. The germline CDR1 and CDR2 sequences are MNHNY and SVGAGI (reference sequence). Trimming left V 7 bases short and J 6 bases short, with 7 bases between. CDR3: CASTSGNIQYF. The DNA of the CDR3 is TGTGCCAGCACCTCCGGAAACATTCAGTACTTC.

The chain couples TRBV28 to TRBJ2-3; a possible D gene is TRBD1 (6 bases). The CDR3 spans 14 residues. V was pared by 6 bases and J by 5 bases, with 15 bases between. Germline CDR1 and CDR2: MDHEN and SYDVKM. The CDR3 spells CASSPDRRRDTQYF. CDR3 DNA: TGTGCCAGCAGCCCCGACAGGCGCCGAGATACGCAGTATTTT. Full variable domain (outside the CDR3, taken from reference TRBV28 and TRBJ2-3): DVKVTQSSRYLVKRTGEKVFLECVQDMDHENMFWYRQDPGLGLRLIYFSYDVKMKEKGDIPEGYSVSREKKERFSLILESASTNQTSMYLCASSPDRRRDTQYFGPGTRLTVL.

This clone occurred a few times. As the CDR3 is not closed by the conserved phenylalanine or tryptophan, this likely results from a read error. Because the CDR3's place on the DNA is in doubt, the DNA is left out and the CDR3 is given as listed by TCRdb. The chain recombines TRBV27 with TRBJ2-7; the table's D call, TRBD2, has no DNA check behind it. The germline V gene encodes CDR1 MNHEY and CDR2 SMNVEV (reference sequence). Counting both end residues, the CDR3 totals 11 amino acids. The CDR3 sequence is CASSLNLCVRL.

This clone was picked up one time. The CDR3 region is CASSLSGLMNTGELFF. The CDR3 DNA sequence: TGTGCCAGCAGCTTATCGGGACTCATGAACACCGGGGAGCTGTTTTTT. The chain recombines TRBV7-6 with TRBJ2-2; possible D gene TRBD2, 6 bases. This CDR3 is 16 amino acids long. Germline CDR1 and CDR2: SGHVS and FNYEAQ. V was shortened by 2 bases and J by 1 base, with 11 bases between the two germline ends.

This clone has just a few counts. The V gene is TRBV3-1 (or the pseudogene TRBV3-2), the J gene TRBJ2-5; TRBD2 matches at 16 bases. Germline-derived CDR1 and CDR2 are LGHDT and YNNKEL (reference sequence). V gave up 3 bases and J gave up 2 bases; unmatched junction bases: 12. The length of the CDR3 is 20 residues. CDR3 protein: CASSQTGTSGRGVQQETQYF. As DNA, the CDR3 is TGTGCCAGCAGCCAGACAGGGACTAGCGGGAGGGGAGTACAACAAGAGACCCAGTACTTC.

The rearrangement links TRBV7-6 to TRBJ1-3; 7 bases map to TRBD1. The V gene end was trimmed by 5 bases and the J gene end by 0 bases; junction bases not matched to a gene: 7. CDR3 length: 16 amino acids. Germline values: CDR1 SGHVS, CDR2 FNYEAQ. As DNA, the CDR3 is TGTGCCAGCAGCAACCAAGGGGGCTTCTCTGGAAACACCATATATTTT. Amino acid sequence: CASSNQGGFSGNTIYF.

CDR3 amino acids: CASSRSGPGGYGYTF. The CDR3 DNA reads TGTGCCAGCAGTCGATCGGGACCGGGGGGCTATGGCTACACCTTC. This chain connects TRBV28 to TRBJ1-2, with D maybe TRBD1 (5 bases). Trimming shortened V by 5 bases and J by 4 bases, and 17 bases separated the two germline ends. The CDR3 runs to 15 residues. Germline CDR1 is MDHEN and CDR2 is SYDVKM.

The CDR3 bases are TGTGCCAGCAGTTACAACCACAGGGCGCTTACCGGGGAGCTGTTTTTT. As protein: CASSYNHRALTGELFF. The rearrangement links TRBV6-5 to TRBJ2-2, with D perhaps matching TRBD1 (6 bases). The CDR3 sequence is 16 residues long. V lost 2 bases to trimming and J lost 5 bases, with 15 bases between them. CDR1 MNHEY and CDR2 SVGAGI come from the germline V gene.

V is TRBV28 and J is TRBJ1-4; D is possibly TRBD1 (6 bases). Germline loops: CDR1 MDHEN, CDR2 SYDVKM. The CDR3 extends over 14 amino acids. The V end was cut by 6 bases, the J end by 5 bases, with 13 bases between. DNA of the CDR3: TGTGCCAGCAGCCCGATAGGACAGAATGAAAAACTGTTTTTT. Its translation is CASSPIGQNEKLFF.